This TCR beta chain came from a study of T cells after yellow fever vaccination. Broader study findings: Though weaker, the secondary response peaked faster, on day 5 versus 15. Most primary-vaccination clones recurred post-booster (under 98% CD4, about 87% CD8). Abundant clonotypes from the bulk population could have been carried over as contaminants into FACS-sorted repertoires.

There are 14 residues in the CDR3. CDR1 and CDR2 from the germline V gene are DFQATT and SNEGSKA (reference sequence). V was shortened by 1 base and J by 0 bases, with 7 bases between the two germline ends. Regarding this clonotype: Its target is not known.

5'RACE template switching generated TCR cDNA, adding a universal primer site and UMIs. TCRdb recomputed calls from the 5' RACE reads with MiXCR, one row per CDR3 protein. The sample has about 300,000 distinct CDR3 sequences, less than 9.5% seen once. The sequencing here drew on CD4+ T cells sorted from PBMCs, taken 5 days after the yellow fever booster vaccination. The sequence was obtained from a man between 18 and 35 years old who received the YFV17D yellow fever vaccine. The V call is TRBV20-1, the J call TRBJ1-5; D is ambiguous. The CDR3 DNA is TGCAGTGCTAGAGGCGACAATAGCAATCAGCCCCAGCATTTT. This encodes CSARGDNSNQPQHF.